This T cell receptor beta chain was identified in a study of T cells in Graves' hyperthyroidism and ophthalmopathy. Germline CDR1 SGHTA, CDR2 FQGNSA. The V segment lost 5 bases and the J segment 6 bases; nucleotides outside the gene matches: 6. The CDR3 extends over 16 amino acids. Thyroid ultrasound, orbital computed tomography, clinical symptoms, and serum thyroxine and TRAb underpinned diagnoses. Amplification yielded TCR beta CDR3 regions, with RNA transcripts as the source. First-round RT-PCR of the TCR CDR3 relied on the HTBI primer set. TCRdb ran MiXCR on the multiplex PCR reads and lists one entry per CDR3 protein. The sample shows fewer than 750,000 distinct CDR3 sequences, 40% to 55% of them seen only once.

The sample was peripheral blood or thyroid tissue (not recorded which). This receptor was taken from a young woman with Graves' hyperthyroidism. The rearrangement joins TRBV7-2 to TRBJ2-1, with 14 positions matching TRBD2. The CDR3 nucleotides read TGTGCCAGCAGCGTCTCCGGGACTAGCGGGAGCAATGAGCAGTTCTTC. Amino acid sequence: CASSVSGTSGSNEQFF.